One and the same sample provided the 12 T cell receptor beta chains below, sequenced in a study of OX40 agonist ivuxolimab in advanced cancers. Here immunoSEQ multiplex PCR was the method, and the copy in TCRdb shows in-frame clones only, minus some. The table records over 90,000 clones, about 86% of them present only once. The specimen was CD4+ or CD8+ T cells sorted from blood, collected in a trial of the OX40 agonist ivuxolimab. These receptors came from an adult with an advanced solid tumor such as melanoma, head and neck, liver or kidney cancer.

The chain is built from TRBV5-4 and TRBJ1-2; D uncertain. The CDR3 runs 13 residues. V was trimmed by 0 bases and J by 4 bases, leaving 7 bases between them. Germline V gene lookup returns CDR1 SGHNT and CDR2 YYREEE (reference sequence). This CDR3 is CASSLERGYGYTF. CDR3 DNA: TGTGCCAGCAGCTTGGAACGGGGCTATGGCTACACCTTC.

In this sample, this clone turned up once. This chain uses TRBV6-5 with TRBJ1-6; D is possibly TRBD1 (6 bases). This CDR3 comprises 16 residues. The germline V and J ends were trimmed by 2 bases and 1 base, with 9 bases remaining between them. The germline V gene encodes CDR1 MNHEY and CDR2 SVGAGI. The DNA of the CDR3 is TGTGCCAGCAGTTACGTAGGGGGTTCCTATAATTCACCCCTCCACTTT. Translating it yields CASSYVGGSYNSPLHF.

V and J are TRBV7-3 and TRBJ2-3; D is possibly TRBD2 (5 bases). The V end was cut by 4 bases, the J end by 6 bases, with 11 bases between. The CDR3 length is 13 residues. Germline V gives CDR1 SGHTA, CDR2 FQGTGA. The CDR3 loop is CASSSSRGDTQYF. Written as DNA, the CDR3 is TGTGCCAGCAGCTCATCACGAGGGGATACGCAGTATTTT.

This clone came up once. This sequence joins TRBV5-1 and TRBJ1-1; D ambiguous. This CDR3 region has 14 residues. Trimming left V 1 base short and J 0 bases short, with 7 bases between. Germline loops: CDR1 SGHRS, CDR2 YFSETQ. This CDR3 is CASSLLPMNTEAFF. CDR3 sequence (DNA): TGCGCCAGCAGCTTGCTGCCCATGAACACTGAAGCTTTCTTT. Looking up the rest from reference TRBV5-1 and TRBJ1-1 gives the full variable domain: KAGVTQTPRYLIKTRGQQVTLSCSPISGHRSVSWYQQTPGQGLQFLFEYFSETQRNKGNFPGRFSGRQFSNSRSEMNVSTLELGDSALYLCASSLLPMNTEAFFGQGTRLTVV.

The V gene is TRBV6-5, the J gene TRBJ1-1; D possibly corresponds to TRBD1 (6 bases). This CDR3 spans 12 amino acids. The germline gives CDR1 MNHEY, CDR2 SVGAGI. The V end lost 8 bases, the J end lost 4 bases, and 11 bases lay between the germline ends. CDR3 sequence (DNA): TGTGCCAGCCATGGGGGCGGCACTGAAGCTTTCTTT. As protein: CASHGGGTEAFF.

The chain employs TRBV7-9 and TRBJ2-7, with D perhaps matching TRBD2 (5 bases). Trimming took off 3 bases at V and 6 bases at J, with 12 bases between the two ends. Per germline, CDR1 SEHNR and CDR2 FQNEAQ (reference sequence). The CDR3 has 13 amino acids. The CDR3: CASSLPSGLEQYF. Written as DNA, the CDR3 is TGTGCCAGCAGCTTGCCGTCAGGACTCGAGCAGTACTTC.

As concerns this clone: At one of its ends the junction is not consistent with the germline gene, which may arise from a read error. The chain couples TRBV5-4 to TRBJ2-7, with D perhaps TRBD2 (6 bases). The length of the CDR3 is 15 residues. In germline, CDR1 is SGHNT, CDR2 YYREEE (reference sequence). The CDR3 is CASSRGTFRSSEQYF. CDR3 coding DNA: TGTGCCAGCAGCCGAGGGACTTTCCGTTCCTCCGAGCAGTACTTC.

The CDR3 sequence is CASSVRGLYNTGELFF. CDR3 nucleotides: TGTGCCAGCAGCGTTAGGGGACTATATAACACCGGGGAGCTGTTTTTT. The rearrangement uses TRBV9 and TRBJ2-2, with 7 bases fitting TRBD2. CDR1 is SGDLS, CDR2 YYNGEE, per germline. This CDR3 spans 16 amino acids. The J segment lost 2 bases and the V segment lost 2 bases, leaving 6 bases of the junction unmatched.

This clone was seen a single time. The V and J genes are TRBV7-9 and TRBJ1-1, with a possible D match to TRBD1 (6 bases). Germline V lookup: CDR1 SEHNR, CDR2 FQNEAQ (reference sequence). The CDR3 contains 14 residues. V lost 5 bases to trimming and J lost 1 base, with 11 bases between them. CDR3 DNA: TGTGCCAGCAGCCAGGACAGTTGGAACACTGAAGCTTTCTTT. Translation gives CASSQDSWNTEAFF.

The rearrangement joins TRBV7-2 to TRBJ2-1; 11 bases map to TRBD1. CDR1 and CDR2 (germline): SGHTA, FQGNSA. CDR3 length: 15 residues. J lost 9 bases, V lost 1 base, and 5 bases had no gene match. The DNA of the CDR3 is TGTGCCAGCAGCTTAGTCGGGACAGGGGGAGGTGAGCAGTTCTTC. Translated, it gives CASSLVGTGGGEQFF.

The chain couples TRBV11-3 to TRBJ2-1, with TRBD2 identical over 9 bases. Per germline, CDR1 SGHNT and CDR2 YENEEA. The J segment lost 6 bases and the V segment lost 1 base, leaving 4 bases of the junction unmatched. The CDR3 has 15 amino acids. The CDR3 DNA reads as TGTGCCAGCAGCTTAGCTAGCGGGGTTATCAATGAGCAGTTCTTC. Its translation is CASSLASGVINEQFF. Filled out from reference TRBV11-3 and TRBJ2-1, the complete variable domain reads EAGVVQSPRYKIIEKKQPVAFWCNPISGHNTLYWYLQNLGQGPELLIRYENEEAVDDSQLPKDRFSAERLKGVDSTLKIQPAELGDSAVYLCASSLASGVINEQFFGPGTRLTVL.

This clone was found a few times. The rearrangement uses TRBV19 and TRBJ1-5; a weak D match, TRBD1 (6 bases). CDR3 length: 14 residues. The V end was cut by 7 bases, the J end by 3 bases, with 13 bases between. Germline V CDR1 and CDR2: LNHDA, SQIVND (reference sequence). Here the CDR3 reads CASNQDSNNQPQHF. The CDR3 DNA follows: TGTGCCAGTAACCAGGACAGCAACAATCAGCCCCAGCATTTT.